Shown below are 20 T cell receptor beta chains from a single sample sequenced in a study of CD8 T cells in Susac syndrome. After extraction with the RNeasy kit, roughly 0.45 to 1 ug of the RNA was reverse transcribed using random hexamers. Each CDR3 protein is one row after TCRdb ran MiXCR on the immunoSEQ multiplex PCR reads. The sample has about 190,000 distinct CDR3 sequences; over 85% are singletons. Sequenced material: CD4+ T cells from PBMCs. These receptor sequences come from a human donor in good health.

The CDR3 DNA reads TGTGCCAGCAGCTTAGAACATTTCTCCTACAATGAGCAGTTCTTC. This encodes CASSLEHFSYNEQFF. The chain couples TRBV7-2 to TRBJ2-1; D unclear. Germline V gene data show CDR1 as SGHTA and CDR2 as FQGNSA. Trimming pared 1 base from V and 0 bases from J, leaving 7 bases between. The CDR3 is 15 amino acids. The whole variable domain, remainder taken from reference TRBV7-2 and TRBJ2-1, is GAGVSQSPSNKVTEKGKDVELRCDPISGHTALYWYRQSLGQGLEFLIYFQGNSAPDKSGLPSDRFSAERTGGSVSTLTIQRTQQEDSAVYLCASSLEHFSYNEQFFGPGTRLTVL.

The rearrangement uses TRBV5-6 and TRBJ1-6; D gene ambiguous. Germline CDR1 reads SGHDT; CDR2 reads YYEEEE. Deletions cut 4 bases from V and 0 bases from J, with 11 bases between. This CDR3 is 16 amino acids long. The CDR3 loop is CASSATGSSYNSPLHF. CDR3 nucleotides: TGTGCCAGCAGCGCGACGGGGAGCTCCTATAATTCACCCCTCCACTTT.

V usage is TRBV5-4 and J usage is TRBJ2-2; 8 nucleotides line up with TRBD2. In germline, CDR1 is SGHNT, CDR2 YYREEE (reference sequence). This CDR3 is 16 amino acids long. V lost 4 bases and J lost 1; bases outside the gene matches: 6. CDR3 in amino acids: CASSVRLAWNTGELFF. The CDR3 bases are TGTGCCAGCAGCGTGCGACTAGCGTGGAACACCGGGGAGCTGTTTTTT.

V is TRBV20-1 and J is TRBJ2-5, with D maybe TRBD1 (6 bases). V gave up 5 bases and J gave up 2 bases, with 9 bases separating them. Germline V CDR1 and CDR2: DFQATT, SNEGSKA (reference sequence). The CDR3 is 12 residues long. The CDR3 spells CSAGGRQETQYF. The CDR3 region has the DNA TGCAGTGCTGGGGGCAGACAAGAGACCCAGTACTTC.

The J gene is TRBJ2-5, the V gene TRBV9, with D tentatively TRBD2 (6 bases). Germline V gene sequence: CDR1 SGDLS, CDR2 YYNGEE. The CDR3 runs 15 residues. V lost 4 bases and J 5 bases, leaving 18 bases between the germline ends. The CDR3 sequence is CASSPVGGRLETQYF. CDR3 coding DNA: TGTGCCAGCAGCCCCGTGGGGGGACGGCTGGAGACCCAGTACTTC.

The chain uses TRBV2 and TRBJ2-5, with 9 nucleotides matching TRBD2. The CDR3 runs to 14 residues. In germline, CDR1 is SNHLY, CDR2 FYNNEI. V was pared by 2 bases and J by 2 bases, with 0 bases of the junction left unmatched. CDR3 sequence: CASSETSGQETQYF. The CDR3 nucleotides are TGTGCCAGCAGTGAAACTAGCGGGCAAGAGACCCAGTACTTC.

The CDR3, as DNA: TGTGCCAGCAGGATCGGACCCCCAGATACGCAGTATTTT. It specifies CASRIGPPDTQYF. V is TRBV28 and J is TRBJ2-3; no reliable D call. CDR1 and CDR2 from the germline V gene are MDHEN and SYDVKM. This CDR3 comprises 13 residues. Trimming removed 6 bases from V and 4 bases from J, with 11 bases in between.

The rearrangement uses TRBV2 and TRBJ1-5; D gene unclear. Trimming stripped 1 base from V and 5 bases from J, with 6 bases between. This CDR3 spans 13 amino acids. Germline V gene lookup returns CDR1 SNHLY and CDR2 FYNNEI. Written as DNA, the CDR3 is TGTGCCAGCAGTGAAGTCCGGGATCAGCCCCAGCATTTT. Translated: CASSEVRDQPQHF.

J is TRBJ2-3 and V is TRBV20-1, with 11 bases aligning to TRBD1. The CDR3 contains 20 residues. Trimming cost V 0 bases and J 0 bases; bases outside gene matches: 14. Germline CDR1 DFQATT, CDR2 SNEGSKA (reference sequence). Here the CDR3 reads CSARDRGQGDKQSSTDTQYF. The CDR3 bases are TGCAGTGCTAGAGACCGGGGACAGGGGGATAAACAATCGAGCACAGATACGCAGTATTTT.

CDR3 sequence: CASSNRPMKDTQYF. In DNA, the CDR3 is TGTGCCAGCAGCAACCGGCCGATGAAGGATACGCAGTATTTT. The V and J genes are TRBV7-9 and TRBJ2-3; D unresolved. CDR3 length: 14 amino acids. CDR1 and CDR2 (germline): SEHNR, FQNEAQ (reference sequence). V gave up 5 bases and J gave up 6 bases, with 15 bases separating them.

The V gene is TRBV3-1, the J gene TRBJ1-1, with no clear D. Per the germline V gene, CDR1 is LGHDT and CDR2 is YNNKEL (reference sequence). The CDR3 has 12 residues. V shed 4 bases and J shed 1 base, with 4 bases lying between them. CDR3 nucleotides: TGTGCCAGCAGCCGAGCGAACACTGAAGCTTTCTTT. This sequence encodes CASSRANTEAFF.

This chain uses TRBV5-6 with TRBJ2-5; 7 nucleotides match TRBD1. The germline V gene has CDR1 SGHDT and CDR2 YYEEEE. The ends lost 3 bases at V and 4 bases at J; junction bases unmatched: 6. The CDR3 extends over 14 amino acids. The CDR3 bases are TGTGCCAGCAGCTCAACAGGGGTCAGAGAGACCCAGTACTTC. As protein: CASSSTGVRETQYF.

This chain links TRBV6-5 with TRBJ1-1; the D is unclear. Trimming shortened V by 10 bases and J by 4 bases, and 13 bases separated the two germline ends. This CDR3 spans 12 amino acids. CDR1 is MNHEY and CDR2 is SVGAGI in the germline V gene. The DNA of the CDR3 is TGTGCCACTCTGGACGTCGGCACTGAAGCTTTCTTT. Amino acid sequence: CATLDVGTEAFF.

CDR3 nucleotide sequence: TGTGCCAGCAGCCCGCAGTCCGGAGCCTATGGCTACACCTTC. Amino acids: CASSPQSGAYGYTF. The rearrangement joins TRBV7-2 to TRBJ1-2; D is undetermined. The length of the CDR3 is 14 residues. V shed 5 bases and J shed 4 bases, with 14 bases lying between them. Germline-derived CDR1 and CDR2 are SGHTA and FQGNSA.

J is TRBJ2-1 and V is TRBV20-1, with 8 positions matching TRBD2. Germline lookup yields CDR1 DFQATT and CDR2 SNEGSKA (reference sequence). V trimming: 0 bases; J trimming: 4 bases; junction bases outside the gene matches: 11. The CDR3 consists of 17 residues. The CDR3: CSARDRLARTYYNEQFF. The CDR3 coding sequence is TGCAGTGCTAGAGATCGACTAGCGAGAACCTATTACAATGAGCAGTTCTTC.

V is TRBV4-3 and J is TRBJ1-5; TRBD1 is a possible D gene (6 bases). Looked up from germline, CDR1 is LGHNA and CDR2 is YSLEER. The CDR3 is 15 residues long. The ends were cut back, 1 base at V and 7 bases at J, with 14 bases in the middle. As DNA, the CDR3 is TGCGCCAGCAGCCAAGTACAGGGCGCAGGGCAGCCCCAGCATTTT. Translated, it gives CASSQVQGAGQPQHF.

V usage is TRBV2 and J usage is TRBJ2-4; TRBD1 might be the D (5 bases). V was cut by 8 bases and J by 0 bases, with 8 bases left in between. Germline V lookup: CDR1 SNHLY, CDR2 FYNNEI. This CDR3 is 13 amino acids long. DNA of the CDR3: TGTGCCAGCTTAGGGGTAGCCAAAAACATTCAGTACTTC. Its translation: CASLGVAKNIQYF.

The chain recombines TRBV4-3 with TRBJ1-1; D remains unclear. Germline V lookup: CDR1 LGHNA, CDR2 YSLEER. This CDR3 comprises 15 residues. Trimming stripped 2 bases from V and 1 base from J, with 11 bases between. CDR3 region: CASSQTGLANTEAFF. In DNA form, the CDR3 reads TGCGCCAGCAGCCAAACTGGTCTGGCGAACACTGAAGCTTTCTTT.

This chain links TRBV12-3 or TRBV12-4 with TRBJ2-3; 8 nucleotides match TRBD1. The CDR3 covers 15 residues. Trimming at V came to 5 bases and at J to 2 bases, leaving 6 bases not matched to a gene. This CDR3 is CASSPGQGYTDTQYF. The CDR3 region has the DNA TGTGCCAGCAGTCCTGGACAGGGTTACACAGATACGCAGTATTTT.

This clonotype has only one observation. The chain has TRBV12-3 or TRBV12-4 and TRBJ1-6; maybe TRBD1 (6 bases). V lost 7 bases and J lost 7, with 20 bases in between. This CDR3 is built from 16 residues. The CDR3 region has the DNA TGTGCCAGCACTCAGAGTAGGGGGACGCCCAATTCACCCCTCCACTTT. This translates into CASTQSRGTPNSPLHF.